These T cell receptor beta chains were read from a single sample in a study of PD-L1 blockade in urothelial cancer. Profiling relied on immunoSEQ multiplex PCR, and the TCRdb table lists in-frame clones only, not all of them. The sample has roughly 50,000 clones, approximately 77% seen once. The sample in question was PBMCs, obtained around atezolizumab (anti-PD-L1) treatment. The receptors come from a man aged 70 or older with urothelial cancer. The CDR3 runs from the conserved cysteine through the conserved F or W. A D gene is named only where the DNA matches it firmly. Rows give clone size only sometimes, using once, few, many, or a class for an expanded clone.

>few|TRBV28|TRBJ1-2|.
TGTGCCAGCAGTGGGGGGCGGGGGGCTCACTATGGCTACACCTTC
CASSGGRGAHYGYTF
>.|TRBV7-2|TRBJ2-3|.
TGTGCCAGCAGCTACAGAACTCCCGGGGAAGATACGCAGTATTTT
CASSYRTPGEDTQYF
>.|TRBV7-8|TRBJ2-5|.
TGTGCCAGCAGCATGCGAGAGACCCAGTACTTC
CASSMRETQYF
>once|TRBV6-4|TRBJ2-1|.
TGTGCCAGCAGTGACCCCCAGGGTGAGCAGTTCTTC
CASSDPQGEQFF
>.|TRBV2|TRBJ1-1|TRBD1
TGTGCCAGCAGTGGGGACAGGGGCACTGAAGCTTTCTTT
CASSGDRGTEAFF
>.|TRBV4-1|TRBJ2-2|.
TGCGCCAGCAGCCAATCCCCTGGCTACACAACGGGCACCGGGGAGCTGTTTTTT
CASSQSPGYTTGTGELFF
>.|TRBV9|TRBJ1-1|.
TGTGCCAGCAGCCCATACATCGAGAACACTGAAGCTTTCTTT
CASSPYIENTEAFF
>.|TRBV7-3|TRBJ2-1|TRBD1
TGTGCCAGCAGCTCCACAGGGGGCGAGGAGCAGTTCTTC
CASSSTGGEEQFF
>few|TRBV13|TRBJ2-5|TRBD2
TGTGCCAGCACCCTCAGGCGGGAGGGAAGGGAGACCCAGTACTTC
CASTLRREGRETQYF
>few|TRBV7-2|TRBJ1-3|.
TGTGCCAGCAGCTCCCCAGGGCTATCTGGAAACACCATATATTTT
CASSSPGLSGNTIYF
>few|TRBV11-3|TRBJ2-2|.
TGTGCCAGCAGCTTACGGCAGGGGAACGGGGAGCTGTTTTTT
CASSLRQGNGELFF
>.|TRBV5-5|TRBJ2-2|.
TGTGCCAGCAGCCAACCCAGGGTCCGCTCGAACACCGGGGAGCTGTTTTTT
CASSQPRVRSNTGELFF
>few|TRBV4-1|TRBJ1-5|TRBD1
TGCGCCAGCAGCCAAGAGTTGACAGGGGGTGTTTTTCAGCCCCAGCATTTT
CASSQELTGGVFQPQHF
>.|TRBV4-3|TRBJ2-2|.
TGCGCCAGCAGCCAAGAGGAGGGGAACACCGGGGAGCTGTTTTTT
CASSQEEGNTGELFF
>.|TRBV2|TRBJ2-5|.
TGTGCCAGCACGAGGGCTCAAGAGACCCAGTACTTC
CASTRAQETQYF
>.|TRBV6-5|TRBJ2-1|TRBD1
TGTGCCAGCAGTTACGTAGGGGACAGCTACAATGAGCAGTTCTTC
CASSYVGDSYNEQFF
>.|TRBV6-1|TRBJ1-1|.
TGTGCCAGCAGCCGACAGGTTTACACTGAAGCTTTCTTT
CASSRQVYTEAFF
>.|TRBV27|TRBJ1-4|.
TGTGCCAGCAGCAGGAGGGGGGGTGAAAAACTGTTTTTT
CASSRRGGEKLFF
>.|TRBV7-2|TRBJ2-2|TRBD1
TGTGCCAGCAGCAGCAATCGCGGGACAGGGTACACCGGGGAGCTGTTTTTT
CASSSNRGTGYTGELFF
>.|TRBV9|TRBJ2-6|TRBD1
TGTGCCAGCAGCGTTACAGGGGGCTCGGCGGGGGCCAACGTCCTGACTTTC
CASSVTGGSAGANVLTF
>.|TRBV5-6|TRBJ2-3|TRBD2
TGTGCCAGCAGCTTGGATAGCGGGGGGGAAGATACGCAGTATTTT
CASSLDSGGEDTQYF
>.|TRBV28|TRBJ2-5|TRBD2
TGTGCCAGCGTGGGGGGGGAGACCCAGTACTTC
CASVGGETQYF
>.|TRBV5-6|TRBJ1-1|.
TGTGCCAGCAGCTTGCTCTCCCGGGGTTACACTGAAGCTTTCTTT
CASSLLSRGYTEAFF
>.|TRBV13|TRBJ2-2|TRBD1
TGTGCCAGCAGCCTACAGGGGGGCGGGGAGCTGTTTTTT
CASSLQGGGELFF
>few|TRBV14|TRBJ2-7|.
TGTGCCAGCAGCCAAGATACAGTCCGGATAAACTTC
CASSQDTVRINF
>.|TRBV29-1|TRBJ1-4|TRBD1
TGCAGCGTTGAAGAACAGGGGACGGAAAAACTGTTTTTT
CSVEEQGTEKLFF
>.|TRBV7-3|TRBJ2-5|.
TGTGCCAGCAGCTTATCTCCGGGAGAGACCCAGTACTTC
CASSLSPGETQYF
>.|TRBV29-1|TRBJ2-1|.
TGCAGCGTTGAAGAAAGGCGGGTGATGTTCTTC
CSVEERRVMFF
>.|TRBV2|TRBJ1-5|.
TGTGCCAGCAGTGCGCAGGGGTCTCTCAATCAGCCCCAGCATTTT
CASSAQGSLNQPQHF
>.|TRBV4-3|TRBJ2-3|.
TGCGCCAGCAGCCAAGGAGTTGTAAGGGGGGATACGCAGTATTTT
CASSQGVVRGDTQYF
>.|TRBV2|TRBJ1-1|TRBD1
TGTGCCAGCATGTTGGAGGGGGCTTTGGGGAACACTGAAGCTTTCTTT
CASMLEGALGNTEAFF
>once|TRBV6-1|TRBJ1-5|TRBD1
TGTGCCAGCAGTGAGGCAGGGGGCTTACAGCCCCAGCATTTT
CASSEAGGLQPQHF
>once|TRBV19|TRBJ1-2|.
TGTGCCAGTAGTGTCACAGGGCTTGGCTACACCTTC
CASSVTGLGYTF
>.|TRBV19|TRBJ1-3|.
TGTGCCAGTAGTATAGGACCAATGCGGGGAAACACCATATATTTT
CASSIGPMRGNTIYF
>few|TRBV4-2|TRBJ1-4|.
TGTGCCAGCAGCCAAGATTGGCAGGGCAATGAAAAACTGTTTTTT
CASSQDWQGNEKLFF
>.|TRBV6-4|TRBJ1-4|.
TGTGCCAGCAGTGAACCTTCACAGGATGAAAAACTGTTTTTT
CASSEPSQDEKLFF
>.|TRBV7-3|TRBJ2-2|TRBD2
TGTGCCAGCAGCCAGACTAGCGGGGTTGGCGGGGAGCTGTTTTTT
CASSQTSGVGGELFF
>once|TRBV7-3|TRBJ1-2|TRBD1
TGTGCCAGCAGCTTTAAGGACAGGGTCGGCTACACCTTC
CASSFKDRVGYTF
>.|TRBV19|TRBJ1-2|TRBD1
TGTGCCAGCCTTACTACGGGACAGGGGGGCGGTGGCTACACCTTC
CASLTTGQGGGGYTF
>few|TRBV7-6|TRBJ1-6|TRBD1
TGTGCCAGCAGCCCAGGACAGGGTAATTCACCCCTCCACTTT
CASSPGQGNSPLHF
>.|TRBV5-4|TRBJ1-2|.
TGTGCCAGCAGCTTTCCGGGGGGGAACTATGGCTACACCTTC
CASSFPGGNYGYTF
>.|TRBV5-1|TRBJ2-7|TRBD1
TGCGCCAGCAGCTTGGAAGGACAGGGGCGCGAGCAGTACTTC
CASSLEGQGREQYF
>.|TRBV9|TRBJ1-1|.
TGTGCCAGCAGCGTAGTAGTTGGGCCCATGAACACTGAAGCTTTCTTT
CASSVVVGPMNTEAFF
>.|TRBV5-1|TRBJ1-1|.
TGCGCCAGCAGCTTGGGGGCCAAGAACACTGAAGCTTTCTTT
CASSLGAKNTEAFF
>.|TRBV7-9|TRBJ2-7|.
TGTGCCAGCAGCCTAGGGGGACGGACTACACATAACGAGCAGTACTTC
CASSLGGRTTHNEQYF
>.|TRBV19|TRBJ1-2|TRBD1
TGTGCCAGTAGTCCCCGGGACAGAGCTAACTATGGCTACACCTTC
CASSPRDRANYGYTF
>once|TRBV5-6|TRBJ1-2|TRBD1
TGTGCCAGCAGCTGGGGGACAGGGGGCTTGGGTGGTTACACCTTC
CASSWGTGGLGGYTF
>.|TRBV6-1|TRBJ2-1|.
TGTGCCTCCAGGGATTACAATGAGCAGTTCTTC
CASRDYNEQFF
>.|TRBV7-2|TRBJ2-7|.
TGTGCCAGCAGCCTCCGGGACAACTCCTACGAGCAGTACTTC
CASSLRDNSYEQYF
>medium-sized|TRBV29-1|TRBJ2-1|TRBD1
TGCAGCGTTGAAGTCTGGGACAGCTCCTACAATGAGCAGTTCTTC
CSVEVWDSSYNEQFF
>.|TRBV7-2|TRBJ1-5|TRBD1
TGTGCCAGCAGCCCGGGACAGGGGAGCAATCAGCCCCAGCATTTT
CASSPGQGSNQPQHF
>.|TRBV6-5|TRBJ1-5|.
TGTGCCAGCAGTTACTCGGCGGCAGTTCAGGGGCCCCAGCATTTT
CASSYSAAVQGPQHF